The 7 T cell receptor beta chains in this list originate from one sample, sequenced in a study of T cell repertoires in cytomegalovirus infection. No antigen has been assigned to these receptors. TCRdb analysed the reads with MiXCR anew, one entry per CDR3 protein. The repertoire holds under 450,000 distinct CDR3 sequences, with about 35% as singletons. Sequenced material: cultured PBMCs, taken from culture after CMV antigen stimulation. These receptors all stem from a human donor in good health (CMV status not recorded). Some clones in this sample may be carry-over from other donors' samples.

This clonotype has just a few counts. V usage is TRBV12-3 or TRBV12-4 and J usage is TRBJ2-7; the match to TRBD2 covers 7 bases. This CDR3 spans 14 amino acids. Trimming cost V 6 bases and J 0 bases; bases outside gene matches: 5. CDR3 residues: CASRISGNSYEQYF. CDR3 bases: TGTGCCAGCAGGATAAGCGGGAACTCCTACGAGCAGTACTTC.

This chain links TRBV20-1 with TRBJ1-4; tentative D call: TRBD1 (6 bases). V was cut by 5 bases and J by 0 bases, with 10 bases left in between. Germline V lookup: CDR1 DFQATT, CDR2 SNEGSKA (reference sequence). This CDR3 is 14 amino acids long. The CDR3 reads CSAGGRTTNEKLFF. The CDR3 nucleotides are TGCAGTGCTGGGGGCCGGACAACTAATGAAAAACTGTTTTTT.

The table lists this clonotype with a few counts. The chain is built from TRBV7-2 and TRBJ2-7; perhaps TRBD2 as D (6 bases). The length of the CDR3 is 13 residues. Trimming cost V 1 base and J 6 bases, with 10 bases left between them. From germline, CDR1 is SGHTA and CDR2 FQGNSA. The CDR3 sequence: CASSLVAGGEQYV. The DNA for the CDR3 is TGTGCCAGCAGCTTAGTCGCCGGGGGCGAGCAGTACGTC.

The chain combines TRBV6-8 with TRBJ1-1, with TRBD1 matching over 7 bases. CDR1 is MNHGY and CDR2 is SAAAGT in the germline V gene. This CDR3 spans 13 amino acids. J lost 7 bases, V lost 5 bases, and 7 bases had no gene match. CDR3 coding DNA: TGTGCCAGCAGTCGGGAGGACAGGAGTGAAGCTTTCTTT. Its protein product is CASSREDRSEAFF.

Only a few counts were recorded for this clonotype. The rearrangement uses TRBV4-1 and TRBJ1-2, with TRBD1 as a possible D gene (5 bases). Per germline, CDR1 MGHRA and CDR2 YSYEKL. The CDR3 loop spans 16 amino acids. V was pared by 1 base and J by 6 bases, with 18 bases between. CDR3 sequence (DNA): TGCGCCAGCAGCCAAGTCATCGGGGGGAGGGTTCATGGCTACACCTTC. It specifies CASSQVIGGRVHGYTF.

This clonotype was detected only once. The gene calls are TRBV7-9 and TRBJ1-1, with TRBD1 as a possible D gene (6 bases). CDR1 and CDR2 (germline): SEHNR, FQNEAQ (reference sequence). Trimming removed 5 bases at V and 1 base at J, with 23 bases between. The CDR3 has 18 residues. The CDR3 protein is CASSQASGAAASNTEAFF. The CDR3 nucleotides read TGTGCCAGCAGCCAGGCGTCAGGGGCCGCCGCGTCGAACACTGAAGCTTTCTTT.

V gene TRBV20-1 combines with J gene TRBJ2-2, with TRBD2 matching 8 bases. V shed 0 bases, J shed 7 bases, and the junction held 10 bases outside the gene matches. This CDR3 region has 16 residues. The V gene's germline CDR1 is DFQATT and CDR2 SNEGSKA (reference sequence). CDR3 DNA sequence: TGCAGTGCTAGAGATAGGCCAGCGGGAGTGGGCGGGGAGCTGTTTTTT. Encoded protein: CSARDRPAGVGGELFF.